This T cell receptor beta chain comes out of a study of cytomegalovirus exposure and HLA in healthy donors. Overall study results and limits: When analyzed later, a missense DCLRE1C variant was found to be linked to TCR beta V- and J-gene trimming.

V shed 5 bases and J 4 bases; nucleotides not matched to a gene: 8. Germline loops: CDR1 SEHNR, CDR2 FQNEAQ (reference sequence). The CDR3 sequence is 15 residues long. With regard to this clone: What it binds is unknown.

The PCR contained 60 Vbeta and 13 Jbeta primers. Measured with immunoSEQ multiplex PCR; TCRdb has only the in-frame clones, and not every one. The sample holds 100,000 to 150,000 clones, 76% seen once. The clonotype was recovered from a man in his fifties or sixties in good health and CMV-seronegative. Sequencing used PBMCs. The chain links TRBV7-9 to TRBJ2-5; 9 nucleotides agree with TRBD2. The CDR3 loop reads CASSQQGTSRETQYF. The CDR3 DNA follows: TGTGCCAGCAGCCAACAAGGGACTAGCCGAGAGACCCAGTACTTC.